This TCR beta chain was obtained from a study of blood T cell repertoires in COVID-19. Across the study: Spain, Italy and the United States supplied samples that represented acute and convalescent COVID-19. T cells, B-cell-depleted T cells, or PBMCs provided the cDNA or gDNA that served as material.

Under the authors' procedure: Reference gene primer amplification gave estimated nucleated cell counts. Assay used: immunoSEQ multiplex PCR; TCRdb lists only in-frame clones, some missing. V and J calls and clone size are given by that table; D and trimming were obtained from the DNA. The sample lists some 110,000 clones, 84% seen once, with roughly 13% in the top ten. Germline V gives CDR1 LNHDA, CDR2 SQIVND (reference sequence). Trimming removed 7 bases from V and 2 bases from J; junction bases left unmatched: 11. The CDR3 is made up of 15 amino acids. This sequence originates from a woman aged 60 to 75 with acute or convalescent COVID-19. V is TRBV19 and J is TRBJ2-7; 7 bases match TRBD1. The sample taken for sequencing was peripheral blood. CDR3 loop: CASKGSGTATYEQYF. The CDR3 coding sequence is TGTGCCAGTAAGGGGTCCGGGACAGCGACCTACGAGCAGTACTTC.